A selection of T cell receptor beta chains follows, all from one sample in a study of shared clonotypes between healthy human individuals. Libraries were prepared by immunoSEQ multiplex PCR; TCRdb keeps only in-frame clonotypes and omits some of them. The sample comprises over a million clones, around four fifths of which are singletons, and 1.4% rests with the top ten. The specimen was memory CD4+ T cells sorted from blood. These receptors all come from a man aged 18-30 years in good health. The CDR3 runs from the conserved cysteine through the conserved F or W. The D gene is left open where the match is weak. Some rows have no size entry. The others give once, few or many, or a class for an expanded clone.

D gene,J gene,clone size,V gene,CDR3 DNA,CDR3 protein
TRBD1,TRBJ1-2,NA,TRBV28,TGTGCCAGCAGCCGGGACAGGGGCATCGACTATGGCTACACCTTC,CASSRDRGIDYGYTF
TRBD1,TRBJ1-2,NA,TRBV6-5,TGTGCCAGCAGTTACACAGGGGCAGACTATGGCTACACCTTC,CASSYTGADYGYTF
NA,TRBJ2-2,once,TRBV14,TGTGCCAGCAGCCAAGTTCCCGGAAGTACCACCGGGGAGCTGTTTTTT,CASSQVPGSTTGELFF
TRBD1,TRBJ2-3,NA,TRBV18,TGTGCCAGCTCACCAGGGACAGTTGGAGATACGCAGTATTTT,CASSPGTVGDTQYF
TRBD1,TRBJ2-7,NA,TRBV5-1,TGCGCCAGCAGCTTGGGGGGACAGGCAAACTACGAGCAGTACTTC,CASSLGGQANYEQYF
NA,TRBJ2-7,NA,TRBV4-1,TGCGCCAGCAGCCAAGCAGACAGCTACGAGCAGTACTTC,CASSQADSYEQYF
NA,TRBJ2-1,NA,TRBV7-8,TGTGCCAGCAGCCCGATAGTCGGGTACAATGAGCAGTTCTTC,CASSPIVGYNEQFF
TRBD2,TRBJ2-2,many,TRBV7-3,TGTGCCAGCAGCAAGGCCGGGACTACCCAGTCCGGGGAGCTGTTTTTT,CASSKAGTTQSGELFF
NA,TRBJ2-5,NA,TRBV18,TGTGCCAGCTCACCACCCCTCGGCCAAGAGACCCAGTACTTC,CASSPPLGQETQYF
NA,TRBJ2-2,NA,TRBV29-1,TGCAGCGTTGCATCACATCTGAACACCGGGGAGCTGTTTTTT,CSVASHLNTGELFF
TRBD2,TRBJ2-1,NA,TRBV7-9,TGTGCCAGCAGGCGGCGGGAGGGCAGGGATGAGCAGTTCTTC,CASRRREGRDEQFF
NA,TRBJ2-2,NA,TRBV7-2,TGTGCCAGCAGCCCCCCTGGGCACAACACCGGGGAGCTGTTTTTT,CASSPPGHNTGELFF
NA,TRBJ1-1,NA,TRBV7-9,TGTGCCAGCAGCTTACCCCTGCAGGACTACACTGAAGCTTTCTTT,CASSLPLQDYTEAFF
NA,TRBJ1-5,NA,TRBV6-1,TGTGCCAGCAGTGAAACAGGATTCAATCAGCCCCAGCATTTT,CASSETGFNQPQHF
NA,TRBJ1-4,NA,TRBV28,TGTGCCAGCAGTTTTACAACTAATGAAAAACTGTTTTTT,CASSFTTNEKLFF
TRBD2,TRBJ2-1,few,TRBV9,TGTGCCAGCAGCAGACTAGCGGAATCCTACAATGAGCAGTTCTTC,CASSRLAESYNEQFF
NA,TRBJ1-2,NA,TRBV18,TGTGCCAGCTCCACAACCGGGCTGAACTATGGCTACACCTTC,CASSTTGLNYGYTF
TRBD1,TRBJ2-6,NA,TRBV11-2,TGTGCCAGCAGGGGGGACAGCTCCTCTGGGGCCAACGTCCTGACTTTC,CASRGDSSSGANVLTF
NA,TRBJ2-3,NA,TRBV18,TGTGCCAGCTCACCACGCCAAGCAGCAGATACGCAGTATTTT,CASSPRQAADTQYF
TRBD2,TRBJ2-1,few,TRBV19,TGTGCCAGTAGTTCGGGACTAGCGGGTACCTACAATGAGCAGTTCTTC,CASSSGLAGTYNEQFF
NA,TRBJ2-7,NA,TRBV19,TGTGCCAGTAGTATAGATCGGTCAGGGCTTCGGTCCGACGAGCAGTACTTC,CASSIDRSGLRSDEQYF
TRBD1,TRBJ2-5,NA,TRBV5-4,TGTGCCAGCAGCCGGGACAGGTCGCAAGAGACCCAGTACTTC,CASSRDRSQETQYF
NA,TRBJ2-3,NA,TRBV11-2,TGTGCCAGCAGCGCCCAGAAGGATACGCAGTATTTT,CASSAQKDTQYF
NA,TRBJ2-7,NA,TRBV11-2,TGTGCCAGCAGCACCCGAACCGTGCAGTACTTC,CASSTRTVQYF
TRBD1,TRBJ1-3,NA,TRBV5-1,TGCGCCAGCAGTTCCGGGACAGGGGTAGGAAACACCATATATTTT,CASSSGTGVGNTIYF
NA,TRBJ2-1,once,TRBV28,TGTGCCAGCAGTTTGCGGGGGCGAAGTAAGGATGAGCAGTTCTTC,CASSLRGRSKDEQFF
NA,TRBJ1-1,NA,TRBV2,TGTGCCAGCAGTGAGGCGGGCAGGGGGAACACTGAAGCTTTCTTT,CASSEAGRGNTEAFF
NA,TRBJ2-7,NA,TRBV6-1,TGTGCCAGCAGTGACGTGGTTTTAGGGCAGTACTTC,CASSDVVLGQYF
TRBD1,TRBJ1-4,NA,TRBV11-2,TGTGCCAGCACCAGCACAGGGGGATTAACTAATGAAAAACTGTTTTTT,CASTSTGGLTNEKLFF
NA,TRBJ2-3,once,TRBV10-3,TGTGCCATCAGTGACGCGGCAGGTACTGGGGCAGATACGCAGTATTTT,CAISDAAGTGADTQYF
TRBD1,TRBJ1-5,NA,TRBV7-9,TGTGCCAGCAGCTCCACATACGTACAGGGGGTACAACAGCCCCAGCATTTT,CASSSTYVQGVQQPQHF
NA,TRBJ2-5,few,TRBV19,TGTGCCAGTAGTATGGGAGACAGTCAAGAGACCCAGTACTTC,CASSMGDSQETQYF
TRBD1,TRBJ1-1,NA,TRBV6-6,TGTGCCAGCAGTTACCCAGGGACAGGGCACACTGAAGCTTTCTTT,CASSYPGTGHTEAFF
NA,TRBJ2-3,NA,TRBV10-3,TGTGCCATCACGGGGCAGAGCACAGATACGCAGTATTTT,CAITGQSTDTQYF
TRBD2,TRBJ2-7,NA,TRBV7-9,TGTGCCAGCGGGAGTAGCGGGACCGCCTACGAGCAGTACTTC,CASGSSGTAYEQYF
TRBD1,TRBJ2-4,NA,TRBV7-3,TGTGCCAGCAGCCTAGGGGGACAGCTATCGGGAAACATTCAGTACTTC,CASSLGGQLSGNIQYF
TRBD1,TRBJ1-2,NA,TRBV4-1,TGCGCCAGCAGCCAAGTAGGCACAGGGGTGGACTATGGCTACACCTTC,CASSQVGTGVDYGYTF